The table lists the clone carrying this T cell receptor beta chain with a count of one. What it binds is not known. This entry belongs to a study of OX40 agonist ivuxolimab in advanced cancers. Broader study findings: Some of the nonresponding patients also showed low levels of normalized T-cell clonal expansion. Circulating CD4+ and CD8+ T cells showed clonal expansion by week 6 at 0.1 to 3.0 mg/kg.

This CDR3 comprises 13 residues. In germline, CDR1 is MNHEY, CDR2 SMNVEV (reference sequence). V dropped 0 bases and J dropped 6 bases, with 6 bases sitting between them. Assay used: immunoSEQ multiplex PCR; TCRdb lists only in-frame clones, some missing. The data hold roughly 75,000 clones, with around 87% observed a single time. The clonotype originates from an adult with an advanced solid tumor such as melanoma, head and neck, liver or kidney cancer. V gene TRBV27 combines with J gene TRBJ2-1; D gene ambiguous. The starting material was CD4+ or CD8+ T cells sorted from blood, obtained in a trial of the OX40 agonist ivuxolimab. For the CDR3, the DNA is TGTGCCAGCAGTTTATCGTCCGGCAATGAGCAGTTCTTC. Amino acid sequence: CASSLSSGNEQFF.